This TCR beta chain was identified during a study of shared clonotypes between healthy human individuals. Study results and caveats: The four-donor shared clonotypes exceeded non-shared clonotypes in generation probability, with non-shared ones scoring lower. Naive CD4 clonotype sharing across a handful of donors was approximately 5.2%.

The study drew all its donors from Caucasian adults living in Nashville, Tennessee. CD45RA-negative memory and CD45RA+ naive subsets were split from the CD4+ cells. Libraries were prepared by immunoSEQ multiplex PCR; TCRdb keeps only in-frame clonotypes and omits some of them. The data show around 330,000 clones, approximately 74% seen once. Details on this clone: Its antigen is still unknown.

The source material was memory CD4+ T cells sorted from blood. The subset denotes: CD45RA-negative fraction. This TCR derives from a young man in good health.

The CDR3 DNA reads TGTGCCAGTAGTATGGGGGGCATCTCCTACAATGAGCAGTTCTTC. Protein product: CASSMGGISYNEQFF. The chain employs TRBV19 and TRBJ2-1; D is tentatively TRBD1 or TRBD2 (6 bases each). Germline CDR1 is LNHDA and CDR2 is SQIVND (reference sequence). CDR3 size: 15 residues. With 3 bases removed from V and 0 bases from J, the gap between germline ends came to 9 bases.